This T cell receptor (beta chain) stems from a study of blood T cell repertoires in COVID-19. Whole-study context: Sample material is recorded as cDNA or gDNA derived from T cells, B-cell-depleted T cells, or PBMCs.

Per the original data handling: Reference gene primers were amplified, and this amplification served to estimate nucleated cell counts. The table came from immunoSEQ multiplex PCR; TCRdb's copy has only in-frame clones and leaves some out. V and J calls and clone size follow that table, whereas D and trimming were derived from the DNA. The data hold about 71,000 clones, with about nine tenths observed a single time. V lost 0 bases and J lost 0, with 9 bases in between. Germline CDR1 is KGHSH and CDR2 is LQKENI. The CDR3 has 17 residues. Input material: peripheral blood. The rearrangement links TRBV18 to TRBJ2-6, with a tentative D call TRBD1 (6 bases). The clonotype was recovered from a man aged 30 to 45 with acute or convalescent COVID-19. As DNA, the CDR3 is TGTGCCAGCTCACCACCCCCAGGGGTCTCTGGGGCCAACGTCCTGACTTTC. This translates into CASSPPPGVSGANVLTF.